This TCR beta chain was obtained from a study of shared clonotypes between healthy human individuals. Notes on the study in general: Around 5.3% of naive CD4 clonotypes were shared across a few donors.

Concerning this clone itself: Its antigen is currently unknown.

Profiled with immunoSEQ multiplex PCR; TCRdb holds only in-frame clones, not every one. The table has 2 million to 2.5 million clones, 95% seen once. This CDR3 contains 14 residues. The germline V gene encodes CDR1 SGHRS and CDR2 YFSETQ. Trimming left V 4 bases short and J 6 bases short, with 14 bases between. Specimen: naive CD4+ T cells sorted from blood. Subset noted: CD45RA+ positively selected. The receptor was isolated from a man in his late teens or twenties in good health. This chain links TRBV5-1 with TRBJ2-1; D unclear. The CDR3 DNA reads as TGCGCCAGCAGCGAGGCCGGGTATCTCAATGAGCAGTTCTTC. Translation gives CASSEAGYLNEQFF.